A single TCR beta chain is shown here with its context. This clone was picked up a small number of times. Its specific antigen is unknown. Base quality data are lacking; no much larger clone is found one base away. The High Capacity cDNA Reverse Transcription Kit was used to reverse transcribe all of the isolated RNA, meaning that expressed TCRB transcripts were what got sequenced. Deep immunoSEQ sequencing was applied to naive, central memory and regulatory T cell samples, giving an average of around 3.8 million total reads per sample. Sorted cells were lysed in RLT buffer and RNA was extracted with DNase-treated RNeasy Micro or Mini kits, depending on cell number. Each cell subset was processed separately to prevent cross-contamination, with patient and healthy donor samples processed together. TCRB sequences were amplified from cDNA with the immunoSEQ multiplex PCR, producing 87-bp fragments spanning the CDR3 region. Amplicons were sequenced on the Illumina HiSeq platform. As for how the authors treated the data: PCR bias was corrected computationally using synthetic template baselines, and reads within Hamming distance 2 were collapsed, with unmergeable singletons discarded. Reads were aligned against IMGT to assign V, D and J genes, CDR3 length and insertions or deletions at six rearrangement sites. Within each subset, clonotype counts were normalized to the number of sorted cells before true diversity and Gini coefficients were calculated with the tcR R package. The overlap coefficient, calculated on TCRB nucleotide sequences, was used to quantify repertoire sharing. Out-of-frame TCRB sequences from naive cells were analyzed as a proxy for the pre-selection repertoire. TCRdb mirrors the immuneACCESS table, restricted to in-frame sequences. Some clones are absent from its copies; in checked studies, under half trace to an unresolved V gene, and the reason for the others is unknown. V, J and clone size reflect that table, while D and trimming were determined from the DNA. Across this sample there are about 900,000 clones, with 17% seen only once. The ten largest clonotypes hold about 0.025% of the sample.

The source of the sample is a study of beta chain features in type 1 diabetes (dated by TCRdb to 2017 to 2018). Study-wide context: Patients and healthy donors did not differ in mean age, gender distribution, total cell number or subset yield. A total of some 100,000,000 sorted cells were examined across all samples, and a strong correlation was observed between cell number per subset and RNA yield. In the study, recently diagnosed type 1 diabetes patients and matched healthy donors were compared on the TCRB repertoires of their sorted circulating CD4+ T cell subsets. Naive and central memory subsets were obtained from all 28 donors, but regulatory and stem cell-like memory subsets were isolated from only 8 patients and roughly 8 healthy donors.

The CDR3 numbers 14 residues from cysteine through phenylalanine. The read is trimmed to its CDR3 DNA, 42 bases read in frame from base 1. V is cut by 3 bases and J by 2 bases, and the space between the germline ends is 10 bases. Looking up the germline V gene (reference sequence) yields CDR1 SGHNT and CDR2 YYREEE. Each donor gave one peripheral blood draw, averaging roughly 0.11 L, which was collected into heparinised tubes. A BD FACSAria II was used to sort naive, central memory, regulatory and stem cell-like memory CD4+ T cells with a panel that included CD45RO, CCR7, CD25, CD127, CD95 and CD27. A purity above 98% was achieved for all sorted populations. PBMCs were isolated right away by Lymphoprep density gradient centrifugation and were stained directly, without culture. So that batch effects would be minimized, each experiment stained and sorted samples in pairs, pairing one healthy donor with one patient.

General conclusions and limits of the study: Shorter templates might have been favored by PCR, but patient and control samples were amplified and corrected together, so both groups would have been affected equally by any skew. The naive, central memory and regulatory TCRB repertoires appeared to resemble one another more closely among patients than among healthy donors. Because the HLA sub-analyses included only small numbers of individuals, any influence of HLA type on TCRB rearrangement was left unresolved. At VDJ recombination sites, patients with type 1 diabetes made fewer insertions and deleted more nucleotides, a pattern implying thymic rearrangement abnormalities. Type 1 diabetes patients showed a moderate but significant shortening of TCRB CDR3 length in all four CD4+ subsets. Because cDNA was sequenced instead of genomic DNA, activated cells with high expression could be over-represented, although the groups did not differ in activation or CD3 levels.

Recombination linked TRBV5-4 to TRBJ2-3; no confident D gene assignment can be made. The sequencing sample was made of naive CD4+ T cells from blood. Interpreted using the paper, the cell subset or site label stands for: true naive CD4+ T cells. The receptor was isolated from a woman aged 18-29 years in good health. The CDR3 region reads CASSSRAATDTQYF. The nucleotide sequence reads TGTGCCAGCAGCTCACGGGCTGCCACAGATACGCAGTATTTT.